The present T cell receptor (beta chain) was sequenced within a study of T cell responses to AZD1222 COVID-19 vaccine. This clone has only one observation. Trimming left V 6 bases short and J 7 bases short, with 15 bases between. This CDR3 has 13 amino acids. Germline assignment: CDR1 KGHSH and CDR2 LQKENI. Sequencing used immunoSEQ multiplex PCR; TCRdb keeps in-frame clones, though not all of them. Altogether roughly 150,000 clones are present, approximately 88% being singletons, with the ten largest covering approximately 4%. The chain joins TRBV18 to TRBJ1-1; D unclear. This receptor was obtained from an adult in good health. This material consisted of peripheral blood, taken on day 0 of AZD1222 vaccination. The CDR3 bases are TGTGCCAGCTCCGATAGGACGGGATATGAAGCTTTCTTT. This sequence encodes CASSDRTGYEAFF.